Listed below are T cell receptor beta chains from one sample, sequenced in a study of CD8+ T cells in alopecia areata. Profiled with immunoSEQ multiplex PCR; TCRdb holds only in-frame clones, not every one. The repertoire holds around 190,000 clones, with around 60% as singletons. Sequenced here: CD4+ T cells sorted from blood, sampled at week 4, from a patient treated with tofacitinib. These receptors were collected from a human donor with alopecia areata. Each CDR3 is given with its conserved first and last residue. D genes are given only for firm matches. A row's size may be missing; if present it is once, few, many or a size class.

D	V	J	size	CDR3	DNA
NA	TRBV29-1	TRBJ2-7	NA	CSVTSGEQYF	TGCAGCGTAACTTCTGGGGAGCAGTACTTC
TRBD1	TRBV7-7	TRBJ2-2	once	CASSLDRGRELFF	TGTGCCAGCAGTTTGGACAGGGGTCGGGAGCTGTTTTTT
TRBD1	TRBV25-1	TRBJ1-2	NA	CASSHRGYSGYTF	TGTGCCAGCAGTCACAGGGGATACTCCGGCTACACCTTC
NA	TRBV25-1	TRBJ2-1	NA	CASREVYEQFF	TGTGCCAGCAGAGAGGTCTATGAGCAGTTCTTC
NA	TRBV29-1	TRBJ2-5	NA	CSVERTPGETQYF	TGCAGCGTTGAACGGACACCGGGAGAGACCCAGTACTTC
NA	TRBV28	TRBJ1-1	NA	CASSLERSASTEAFF	TGTGCCAGCAGTTTAGAGCGGAGCGCCAGCACTGAAGCTTTCTTT
NA	TRBV15	TRBJ1-4	NA	CATSRDGGYEKLFF	TGTGCCACCAGCAGAGATGGGGGCTATGAAAAACTGTTTTTT
NA	TRBV11-2	TRBJ2-4	NA	CASSLGDKNIQYF	TGTGCCAGCAGCTTAGGAGACAAAAACATTCAGTACTTC
NA	TRBV5-4	TRBJ2-7	NA	CASSPSGPERSEQYF	TGTGCCAGCAGCCCGTCAGGCCCAGAGAGGTCCGAGCAGTACTTC
NA	TRBV29-1	TRBJ2-7	NA	CSVESAGDKLEQYF	TGCAGCGTTGAGTCCGCGGGCGACAAACTGGAGCAGTACTTC
TRBD2	TRBV29-1	TRBJ2-3	NA	CSGTPSGVSDTQYF	TGCAGCGGGACCCCTAGCGGGGTATCAGATACGCAGTATTTT
TRBD2	TRBV6-5	TRBJ2-1	NA	CASSSTTSGRRFF	TGTGCCAGCAGTTCGACGACTAGCGGGAGGCGGTTCTTC
TRBD1	TRBV2	TRBJ1-5	NA	CASSGQGQNQPQHF	TGTGCCAGCAGCGGACAGGGGCAGAATCAGCCCCAGCATTTT
NA	TRBV29-1	TRBJ2-2	few	CSVARAHGLFF	TGCAGCGTCGCTAGGGCCCATGGGCTGTTTTTT
NA	TRBV5-6	TRBJ2-1	NA	CASSPGTSGVFF	TGTGCCAGCAGCCCCGGGACAAGCGGGGTGTTCTTC
NA	TRBV6-1	TRBJ1-1	NA	CASSEGAQYGAFF	TGTGCCAGCAGTGAGGGGGCGCAGTACGGAGCTTTCTTT
NA	TRBV25-1	TRBJ2-7	NA	CASSENYEQYF	TGTGCCAGCAGTGAGAATTACGAGCAGTACTTC
NA	TRBV29-1	TRBJ2-2	NA	CSVRAQPNTGELFF	TGCAGCGTCAGGGCACAGCCTAACACCGGGGAGCTGTTTTTT
TRBD2	TRBV9	TRBJ2-1	NA	CASSVGLAGVLEQFF	TGTGCCAGCAGCGTAGGATTAGCGGGAGTTCTTGAGCAGTTCTTC
NA	TRBV14	TRBJ2-1	NA	CASSRVDGNEQFF	TGTGCCAGCAGCCGGGTTGACGGCAATGAGCAGTTCTTC
NA	TRBV4-1	TRBJ1-5	NA	CASSQEAVQPQHF	TGCGCCAGCAGCCAAGAAGCAGTACAGCCCCAGCATTTT
TRBD1	TRBV19	TRBJ1-5	few	CASCRTGGAIGQPQHF	TGTGCCAGTTGCCGGACAGGGGGTGCAATCGGTCAGCCCCAGCATTTT
NA	TRBV5-1	TRBJ2-5	few	CASSLVSGQETQYF	TGCGCCAGCAGCTTGGTCTCCGGGCAAGAGACCCAGTACTTC
TRBD1	TRBV9	TRBJ2-2	NA	CASSGPTGGHGELFF	TGTGCCAGCAGCGGACCAACAGGGGGCCACGGGGAGCTGTTTTTT
NA	TRBV18	TRBJ1-4	NA	CASSVPGTVEEKLFF	TGTGCCAGCTCGGTTCCCGGGACTGTTGAAGAAAAACTGTTTTTT
NA	TRBV29-1	TRBJ2-7	few	CSVTGTTRYEQYF	TGCAGCGTTACCGGGACCACGAGATACGAGCAGTACTTC
NA	TRBV19	TRBJ2-1	few	CASSRGGAGNNEQFF	TGTGCCAGTAGTAGAGGGGGAGCGGGAAACAATGAGCAGTTCTTC
NA	TRBV29-1	TRBJ1-2	NA	CSIISGLTNGYTF	TGCAGCATAATTTCGGGTCTTACTAATGGCTACACCTTC
NA	TRBV9	TRBJ1-4	NA	CASSADVRNEKLFF	TGTGCCAGCAGCGCCGACGTTAGAAATGAAAAACTGTTTTTT
NA	TRBV30	TRBJ1-1	NA	CAWSVRANTEAFF	TGTGCCTGGAGTGTACGGGCCAACACTGAAGCTTTCTTT
TRBD1	TRBV6-1	TRBJ2-7	NA	CASSDRQGAYEQYF	TGTGCCAGCAGTGATAGACAGGGGGCCTACGAGCAGTACTTC
NA	TRBV18	TRBJ2-7	NA	CASSPVAGADYNEQYF	TGTGCCAGCTCACCAGTGGCGGGGGCGGACTACAATGAGCAGTACTTC
NA	TRBV2	TRBJ2-5	NA	CASYRETQYF	TGTGCCAGCTACAGGGAGACCCAGTACTTC
TRBD1	TRBV29-1	TRBJ2-7	NA	CSVSTWTGNEQYF	TGCAGCGTGTCCACCTGGACAGGGAACGAGCAGTACTTC
NA	TRBV30	TRBJ1-1	NA	CAWTGDSEAFF	TGTGCCTGGACAGGGGATTCTGAAGCTTTCTTT
NA	TRBV27	TRBJ1-1	NA	CASSLTRWTEAFF	TGTGCCAGCAGTTTAACCCGGTGGACTGAAGCTTTCTTT
NA	TRBV29-1	TRBJ2-7	NA	CSVAMIAHEQYF	TGCAGCGTCGCTATGATCGCCCACGAGCAGTACTTC
NA	TRBV29-1	TRBJ2-6	NA	CSVWRSEAGANVLTF	TGCAGTGTCTGGAGAAGTGAAGCTGGGGCCAACGTCCTGACTTTC
NA	TRBV30	TRBJ1-1	few	CAWRPVPNTEAFF	TGTGCCTGGAGGCCAGTGCCGAACACTGAAGCTTTCTTT
NA	TRBV11-2	TRBJ2-7	NA	CASSLAASYEQYF	TGTGCCAGCAGCTTAGCCGCGTCCTACGAGCAGTACTTC
NA	TRBV29-1	TRBJ2-1	NA	CSVAQGRGGEQFF	TGCAGCGTTGCTCAGGGGCGAGGGGGTGAGCAGTTCTTC
NA	TRBV4-1	TRBJ1-1	once	CASSQDNRLNTEAFF	TGCGCCAGCAGCCAAGATAACAGACTGAACACTGAAGCTTTCTTT